This entry features one T cell receptor beta chain sequence. The antigen it recognizes is unknown. The sample holds no much larger clone one base away, and base qualities are not on file. The germline V gene gives CDR1 as MNHEY and CDR2 as SVGAGI. The CDR3 holds 16 amino acids from the cysteine to the phenylalanine. Only CDR3 DNA remains: 48 bases, in frame from the first base. V trim: 2 bases; J trim: 4 bases; unmatched bases: 6. The library came from the immunoSEQ multiplex PCR assay. TCRdb carries this immuneACCESS record with in-frame sequences only. Its versions omit some clonotypes, under half of them owing to an unresolved V gene in the studies checked, with the rest unexplained. For this sample the table gives about 70,000 clones, of which roughly nine tenths were detected only once. Over 4% of the sample rests with the top ten. The sample comes from a study of technical replicates of blood from several donors (dated by TCRdb to the late 2010s).

The TCR sequence derives from a human donor in good health. Some clones in this sample may be carry-over from other donors' samples. The receptor chain draws on TRBV6-5 and TRBJ2-4; TRBD2 agrees with 9 junctional bases. What was sequenced was PBMCs. The nucleotides read TGTGCCAGCAGTTACGTTTCTAGCGGGACGAAAAACATTCAGTACTTC. Translated, this gives CASSYVSSGTKNIQYF.